The 7 T cell receptor beta chains presented below share a single source sample, sequenced in a study of blood T cell repertoires in COVID-19. Here immunoSEQ multiplex PCR was the method, and the copy in TCRdb shows in-frame clones only, minus some. The table includes tens of thousands of clones, about 93% detected once. The sequenced material came from peripheral blood. These receptors all come from a woman of 80 years or more with acute or convalescent COVID-19.

The chain combines TRBV6-5 with TRBJ2-1; 15 bases are shared with TRBD2. From germline, CDR1 is MNHEY and CDR2 SVGAGI. V was pared by 8 bases and J by 10 bases, with 6 bases of the junction left unmatched. The CDR3 totals 14 residues. The CDR3 region is CASVGLAGGEEQFF. The CDR3 DNA reads TGTGCCAGCGTGGGACTAGCGGGAGGAGAAGAGCAGTTCTTC.

This rearrangement joins TRBV9 to TRBJ2-7; the match to TRBD2 covers 9 bases. The CDR3 spans 15 residues. The junction had 4 bases not matched to a gene; V was cut back by 0 bases and J by 3 bases. The V gene's germline CDR1 is SGDLS and CDR2 YYNGEE. CDR3 sequence: CASSVGLAEYYEQYF. The DNA for the CDR3 is TGTGCCAGCAGCGTAGGACTAGCGGAATACTACGAGCAGTACTTC.

This chain uses TRBV7-3 with TRBJ2-1, with D possibly matching TRBD2 (6 bases). The CDR3 is 15 amino acids. V dropped 5 bases and J dropped 5 bases, with 16 bases sitting between them. The germline CDR1 and CDR2 sequences are SGHTA and FQGTGA. CDR3 sequence (DNA): TGTGCCAGCAGCCCTACGCGGGGCCTTCACAATGAGCAGTTCTTC. The encoded protein is CASSPTRGLHNEQFF.

This clone showed up just once. The J gene is TRBJ2-7, the V gene TRBV11-2; TRBD1 matches 7 bases. Germline assignment: CDR1 SGHAT and CDR2 FQNNGV. The V gene end was trimmed by 2 bases and the J gene end by 4 bases; junction bases not matched to a gene: 5. This CDR3 is 14 amino acids long. The CDR3, as DNA: TGTGCCAGCAGCTTACTTCGGGACAGATACGAGCAGTACTTC. It yields the protein CASSLLRDRYEQYF. The full variable domain, with the rest looked up from reference TRBV11-2 and TRBJ2-7, is EAGVAQSPRYKIIEKRQSVAFWCNPISGHATLYWYQQILGQGPKLLIQFQNNGVVDDSQLPKDRFSAERLKGVDSTLKIQPAKLEDSAVYLCASSLLRDRYEQYFGPGTRLTVT.

V usage is TRBV27 and J usage is TRBJ1-2; TRBD1 is a possible D gene (5 bases). Trimming pared 5 bases from V and 5 bases from J, leaving 27 bases between. The germline gives CDR1 MNHEY, CDR2 SMNVEV (reference sequence). CDR3 size: 18 residues. The CDR3 DNA is TGTGCCAGCAGTACCAATAACCGTCCGGCAGGGTCATGGTATGGCTACACCTTC. Protein: CASSTNNRPAGSWYGYTF.

This rearrangement joins TRBV5-1 to TRBJ2-5; TRBD1 might be the D (5 bases). The CDR3 is 13 residues long. Trimming left V 1 base short and J 5 bases short, with 9 bases between. Germline CDR1 SGHRS, CDR2 YFSETQ. The CDR3 sequence is CASSLQGSETQYF. Here the CDR3 DNA reads TGCGCCAGCAGCTTGCAGGGCTCGGAGACCCAGTACTTC. Full variable domain (remainder filled in from reference TRBV5-1 and TRBJ2-5): KAGVTQTPRYLIKTRGQQVTLSCSPISGHRSVSWYQQTPGQGLQFLFEYFSETQRNKGNFPGRFSGRQFSNSRSEMNVSTLELGDSALYLCASSLQGSETQYFGPGTRLLVL.

The V gene is TRBV11-2, the J gene TRBJ2-5, with D perhaps TRBD1 (5 bases). The V gene's germline CDR1 is SGHAT and CDR2 FQNNGV. CDR3 length: 14 amino acids. V was pared by 4 bases and J by 1 base, with 10 bases between. In nucleotides, the CDR3 is TGTGCCAGCAGCTACAGACAGTTCCAAGAGACCCAGTACTTC. This encodes CASSYRQFQETQYF.